These T cell receptor beta chains were read from a single sample in a study of blood T cell repertoires in COVID-19. Profiled with immunoSEQ multiplex PCR; TCRdb holds only in-frame clones, not every one. The top ten clones hold about 7.8% of a sample with around 290,000 clones, around 87% of them seen once. The sequenced sample was peripheral blood. Receptors originate from a woman aged 45-59 years who had recovered from COVID-19. Each CDR3 is given with its conserved first and last residue. The D gene is left open where the match is weak. Rows give clone size only sometimes, using once, few, many, or a class for an expanded clone.

V gene: TRBV7-6
J gene: TRBJ2-2
clone size: NA
D gene: TRBD1
CDR3 DNA: TGTGCCAGCAGCCAGGGACAGGGGAACACCGGGGAGCTGTTTTTT
CDR3 protein: CASSQGQGNTGELFF

V gene: TRBV6-5
J gene: TRBJ1-1
clone size: NA
D gene: NA
CDR3 DNA: TGTGCCAGCAGTTACAGCCAGGGGATCACTGAAGCTTTCTTT
CDR3 protein: CASSYSQGITEAFF

V gene: TRBV7-2
J gene: TRBJ2-3
clone size: NA
D gene: NA
CDR3 DNA: TGTGCCAGCAGCCCTGCCCGGCGGGGCTCTTCTTATACGCAGTATTTT
CDR3 protein: CASSPARRGSSYTQYF

V gene: TRBV19
J gene: TRBJ2-1
clone size: NA
D gene: TRBD2
CDR3 DNA: TGTGCCAGTAGCGAAACTAGCGGCGACTACAATGAGCAGTTCTTC
CDR3 protein: CASSETSGDYNEQFF

V gene: TRBV6-4
J gene: TRBJ2-3
clone size: NA
D gene: NA
CDR3 DNA: TGTGCCAGCAGTGACTCAGGGGTAGATACGCAGTATTTT
CDR3 protein: CASSDSGVDTQYF

V gene: TRBV7-2
J gene: TRBJ2-7
clone size: NA
D gene: NA
CDR3 DNA: TGTGCCAGCAGTTACCACCCCGGCGGATCCTACGAGCAGTACTTC
CDR3 protein: CASSYHPGGSYEQYF

V gene: TRBV20-1
J gene: TRBJ1-1
clone size: NA
D gene: TRBD1
CDR3 DNA: TGCAGTGCTAGTAAGGGGGCGGGCACTGAAGCTTTCTTT
CDR3 protein: CSASKGAGTEAFF

V gene: TRBV9
J gene: TRBJ2-3
clone size: NA
D gene: NA
CDR3 DNA: TGTGCCAGCAGCGTAGGGTCCAGGGTAACAGATACGCAGTATTTT
CDR3 protein: CASSVGSRVTDTQYF

V gene: TRBV7-2
J gene: TRBJ1-1
clone size: NA
D gene: TRBD1
CDR3 DNA: TGTGCCAGTTCTGAGCTGGACAGGGAGAGCCCTGAAGCTTTCTTT
CDR3 protein: CASSELDRESPEAFF

V gene: TRBV9
J gene: TRBJ1-4
clone size: NA
D gene: NA
CDR3 DNA: TGTGCCAGCAGCGTAGCTGGGGGCGCGGGTGAAAAACTGTTTTTT
CDR3 protein: CASSVAGGAGEKLFF

V gene: TRBV7-9
J gene: TRBJ1-4
clone size: NA
D gene: TRBD1
CDR3 DNA: TGTGCCAGCAGCTTGGGACAGGGGGATGAAAAACTGTTTTTT
CDR3 protein: CASSLGQGDEKLFF

V gene: TRBV5-1
J gene: TRBJ2-6
clone size: NA
D gene: TRBD1
CDR3 DNA: TGCGCCAGCAGCACGGGACAGGGGGGCTCTGGGGCCAACGTCCTGACTTTC
CDR3 protein: CASSTGQGGSGANVLTF

V gene: TRBV5-4
J gene: TRBJ1-2
clone size: NA
D gene: NA
CDR3 DNA: TGTGCCAGCAGCCCGAACCGGGGGAACTATGGCTACACCTTC
CDR3 protein: CASSPNRGNYGYTF

V gene: TRBV19
J gene: TRBJ1-5
clone size: NA
D gene: TRBD1
CDR3 DNA: TGTGCCACACAGGGGGCGAAGGGAACCCAGCATTTT
CDR3 protein: CATQGAKGTQHF

V gene: TRBV20-1
J gene: TRBJ2-1
clone size: NA
D gene: TRBD2
CDR3 DNA: TGCAGTGCTAGTACGGGGGGAAATATGATGCAGTTCTTC
CDR3 protein: CSASTGGNMMQFF

V gene: TRBV9
J gene: TRBJ2-1
clone size: NA
D gene: TRBD1
CDR3 DNA: TGTGCCAGCAGCGACCGGGACAGGTACTACAATGAGCAGTTCTTC
CDR3 protein: CASSDRDRYYNEQFF

V gene: TRBV2
J gene: TRBJ2-1
clone size: NA
D gene: TRBD1
CDR3 DNA: TGTGCCAGCAGCAGACAGGGGAGGAATGAGCAGTTCTTC
CDR3 protein: CASSRQGRNEQFF

V gene: TRBV11-2
J gene: TRBJ2-1
clone size: once
D gene: NA
CDR3 DNA: TGTGCCAGCAGCTGGTCGGTACCGGGAATCTACAATGAGCAGTTCTTC
CDR3 protein: CASSWSVPGIYNEQFF

V gene: TRBV9
J gene: TRBJ1-2
clone size: NA
D gene: NA
CDR3 DNA: TGTGCCAGCAGCGTCGAGCTGGGCGGGTATGGCTACACCTTC
CDR3 protein: CASSVELGGYGYTF

V gene: TRBV5-4
J gene: TRBJ1-5
clone size: NA
D gene: NA
CDR3 DNA: TGTGCCAGCAGCAGGGGCGAGAATCAGCCCCAGCATTTT
CDR3 protein: CASSRGENQPQHF

V gene: TRBV7-2
J gene: TRBJ2-5
clone size: NA
D gene: TRBD1
CDR3 DNA: TGTGCCAGCAGCCGGGACAGGGGTTGGGGAGAGACCCAGTACTTC
CDR3 protein: CASSRDRGWGETQYF

V gene: TRBV5-6
J gene: TRBJ2-1
clone size: once
D gene: TRBD2
CDR3 DNA: TGTGCCAGCAGTCGGGCGGGAGGTTTCTACAATGAGCAGTTCTTC
CDR3 protein: CASSRAGGFYNEQFF

V gene: TRBV6-5
J gene: TRBJ1-2
clone size: few
D gene: TRBD1
CDR3 DNA: TGTGCCAGCAGCTCACCCCGACAGGGGGCTTATGGCTACACCTTC
CDR3 protein: CASSSPRQGAYGYTF

V gene: TRBV7-9
J gene: TRBJ1-3
clone size: NA
D gene: NA
CDR3 DNA: TGTGCCAGCAGCTTCGGATCCCTTGCAGGGTCTGGAAACACCATATATTTT
CDR3 protein: CASSFGSLAGSGNTIYF

V gene: TRBV27
J gene: TRBJ1-5
clone size: NA
D gene: TRBD1
CDR3 DNA: TGTGCCAGCAGACCCGACAGGGGAAGCAATCAGCCCCAGCATTTT
CDR3 protein: CASRPDRGSNQPQHF

V gene: TRBV30
J gene: TRBJ1-1
clone size: NA
D gene: NA
CDR3 DNA: TGTGCCTGGACAAAAAACACTGAAGCTTTCTTT
CDR3 protein: CAWTKNTEAFF

V gene: TRBV15
J gene: TRBJ1-3
clone size: NA
D gene: NA
CDR3 DNA: TGTGCCACCAGCTTCAGGATGAACTCTGGAAACACCATATATTTT
CDR3 protein: CATSFRMNSGNTIYF

V gene: TRBV4-3
J gene: TRBJ2-5
clone size: NA
D gene: TRBD1
CDR3 DNA: TGCGCCAGCAGCCAACCTGCGGTCAGACAGGGGGGGAAGACCCAGTACTTC
CDR3 protein: CASSQPAVRQGGKTQYF

V gene: TRBV30
J gene: TRBJ1-6
clone size: NA
D gene: TRBD1
CDR3 DNA: TGTGCCTGGAACCGGGACAGGGCTTCACCCCTCCACTTT
CDR3 protein: CAWNRDRASPLHF

V gene: TRBV6-5
J gene: TRBJ1-2
clone size: NA
D gene: NA
CDR3 DNA: TGTGCCAGCAGTTACTCTGGGACTCGCCTTGGCTACACCTTC
CDR3 protein: CASSYSGTRLGYTF

V gene: TRBV30
J gene: TRBJ1-4
clone size: once
D gene: NA
CDR3 DNA: TGTGCCTGGAGACACAGCGGAGACGAAAAACTGTTTTTT
CDR3 protein: CAWRHSGDEKLFF

V gene: TRBV28
J gene: TRBJ2-7
clone size: NA
D gene: TRBD1
CDR3 DNA: TGTGCCAGCAGTTTCGGACAGGGTAGGTACGAGCAGTACTTC
CDR3 protein: CASSFGQGRYEQYF

V gene: TRBV29-1
J gene: TRBJ2-1
clone size: NA
D gene: NA
CDR3 DNA: TGCAGCGTTGTACTAGCCGGTGAGCAGTTCTTC
CDR3 protein: CSVVLAGEQFF

V gene: TRBV7-2
J gene: TRBJ2-3
clone size: NA
D gene: TRBD2
CDR3 DNA: TGTGCCAGCAGCTTAAGCCTAGCGGGGGGCACAGCAGATACGCAGTATTTT
CDR3 protein: CASSLSLAGGTADTQYF

V gene: TRBV30
J gene: TRBJ1-5
clone size: NA
D gene: TRBD1
CDR3 DNA: TGTGCCTGGAGCGCCGGACAGGGTAATCAGCCCCAGCATTTT
CDR3 protein: CAWSAGQGNQPQHF

V gene: TRBV5-1
J gene: TRBJ1-2
clone size: NA
D gene: TRBD1
CDR3 DNA: TGCGCCAGCAGCATTTACCCGGGACAGACAAACTATGGCTACACCTTC
CDR3 protein: CASSIYPGQTNYGYTF

V gene: TRBV5-1
J gene: TRBJ1-2
clone size: NA
D gene: NA
CDR3 DNA: TGCGCCAGCAGCTTGGACAGGGTTGGCTACACCTTC
CDR3 protein: CASSLDRVGYTF

V gene: TRBV12-3/TRBV12-4
J gene: TRBJ1-2
clone size: NA
D gene: NA
CDR3 DNA: TGTGCCAGCAGTTTACGTGGAGTGGCCGGCTACACCTTC
CDR3 protein: CASSLRGVAGYTF

V gene: TRBV6-2/TRBV6-3
J gene: TRBJ1-1
clone size: NA
D gene: NA
CDR3 DNA: TGTGCCAGCAGTCGTCGCTCGGGGCGGGGTACTGAAGCTTTCTTT
CDR3 protein: CASSRRSGRGTEAFF

V gene: TRBV6-2/TRBV6-3
J gene: TRBJ1-4
clone size: once
D gene: TRBD1
CDR3 DNA: TGTGCCAGCAGTGACAGGGTCTCAAGTGAAAAACTGTTTTTT
CDR3 protein: CASSDRVSSEKLFF

V gene: TRBV5-8
J gene: TRBJ1-2
clone size: NA
D gene: NA
CDR3 DNA: TGTGCCAGCAGCTTGAGGGGACAACCTTACTATGGCTACACCTTC
CDR3 protein: CASSLRGQPYYGYTF

V gene: TRBV4-3
J gene: TRBJ1-3
clone size: NA
D gene: NA
CDR3 DNA: TGCGCCAGCAGCCAAGAAATAAGGGGGGGGTCGGGAAACACCATATATTTT
CDR3 protein: CASSQEIRGGSGNTIYF

V gene: TRBV2
J gene: TRBJ1-4
clone size: once
D gene: NA
CDR3 DNA: TGTGCCACCGCGGGGTTTGAAAAACTGTTTTTT
CDR3 protein: CATAGFEKLFF

V gene: TRBV5-8
J gene: TRBJ2-3
clone size: NA
D gene: NA
CDR3 DNA: TGTGCCAGCAGGGACAGAGGCTCAGATACGCAGTATTTT
CDR3 protein: CASRDRGSDTQYF